This T cell receptor beta chain was obtained from a study of long-term antiretroviral therapy in people with HIV (dated by TCRdb to 2021 to 2024). About the study as a whole: Collection of the earliest samples took place about a decade ahead of the 2015 WHO recommendation for immediate ART, at a time when ART was typically delayed until CD4 counts fell. This retrospective serial study examined whether starting ART and sustained HIV suppression were associated with changes in the composition and diversity of the TRB repertoire in peripheral blood. A total of about 180 cryopreserved PBMC samples were contributed to the cohort by 30 adults with confirmed HIV infection, with samples collected serially over a mean of roughly six years (range 1-12). About 35% of the 30 participants with HIV were female. No cross-contamination during QIAcube processing turned up in test extractions that ran a monoclonal T-cell line alongside about 30 polyclonal samples. Points the paper makes about the study in general: ART initiation was associated with a significant increase in TRB diversity, but diversity stayed significantly below transplant donor controls even after long-term ART. The samples were dated from the mid-2000s to the late 2010s, and the ART regimens that were used may be less effective than current ART regimens. Owing to limited PBMC availability, only the TCR beta chain was sequenced, without alpha chain pairing. No data were available on ART adherence, viral resistance or therapy changes, limiting inferences about post-ART repertoire changes. Unsorted PBMC were profiled instead of sorted CD4+ and CD8+ T cells because pre-ART samples had limited cell numbers. At every time point, the repertoire was dominated by expanded TRB clones first identified before ART initiation, although this dominance fluctuated and, in many PLHIV, declined after ART. Compared with controls, HIV repertoires had narrower CDR3 length ranges, and the network structure pointed to an antigen-experienced repertoire that shifted only slightly toward naive after ART.

The immunoSEQ hsTCRB v3.0 assay was used at survey level resolution to sequence the TRB variable region. The target sequencing depth for TRB was about 40,000-55,000 T-cell genomes per sample. Pooled TRB libraries were sequenced on an Illumina MiSeq with a v3 150-cycle kit. On the authors' methods: Repertoire analysis ran in R within a reproducible Nextflow workflow covering QC, data transformation and analysis. Custom analyses were implemented in LymphoSeq2, an R package for AIRR-Seq data exploration. After excluding a few samples that yielded fewer than 5000 total TRB sequences, under 200 HIV repertoires remained for analysis. Among the 180 or so HIV repertoires that were kept, roughly 58 were collected before ART initiation and some 130 were collected after ART initiation. Repertoires were downsampled to 5000 TRB nucleotide sequences, and summary statistics were averaged over 100 downsampling iterations. Only TRB sequences with CDR3 regions of at least seven amino acids were retained for analysis. Diversity was measured with a Shannon entropy-derived clonality score and the Gini coefficient. In the repertoire networks, any two of the top 5000 CDR3 amino acid sequences were connected whenever the two sequences differed by an edit distance of one. Antigen specificity groups and MHC restriction were predicted for TRB CDR3 amino acid sequences with GLIPH2. CDR3 amino acid sequences were matched against VDJdb and McPAS-TCR to flag known CMV, EBV, HIV or tissue antigen associations. Pre-ART, post-ART and control groups were compared with Wilcoxon signed-rank tests and Holm-Bonferroni correction. TCRdb took this table from immuneACCESS and kept in-frame rearrangements with V and J called. Such tables lack part of the clones; where checked against another copy, unresolved V genes explain under half of the gap, and the rest is unexplained. V and J calls plus clone size are reproduced from that table; the DNA served to infer D and trimming. For this sample the table gives approximately 27,000 clones, of which approximately 90% were detected only once. Jointly, the top ten make up 4.3% of the sample.

CDR1 SNHLY and CDR2 FYNNEI are derived from the germline V gene. From its cysteine to its phenylalanine, the CDR3 spans 13 amino acids. Of all the DNA, just the CDR3 is kept, 39 bases in frame from base 1. V is cut by 7 bases and J by 6 bases, and the space between the germline ends is 15 bases. To be included, a participant needed at least one PBMC sample from before ART initiation plus at least two post-ART samples. All participants with HIV were treated in the United States of America. Cryopreserved samples of about 1-11 million PBMC were thawed and washed before DNA extraction. At the time of the earliest PBMC sample, participants with HIV were aged between about 23 and 54 years. PBMC samples from each participant spanned 1-4 timepoints before ART initiation and 2-8 timepoints after ART initiation, with a median of 7 samples. Serial HIV viral load, CD4+ T-cell count, ART history and demographic data were obtained for every participant. Genomic DNA was extracted from unsorted PBMC with a Qiagen kit on a QIAcube, with processing performed in batches of 12 samples.

This clone is a singleton in its sample. The antigen it binds to is not known. Per-nucleotide qualities are absent, and no much larger clonotype sits a single base away. This clonotype was obtained from a woman between 40 and 50 years old with HIV. The chain employs TRBV2 and TRBJ1-1; TRBD1 could be the D gene, as 5 bases match. Sequences were derived from unsorted PBMCs, sampled 5.2 years after starting antiretroviral therapy. The CDR3 in this case is CASNRGGGAEAFF. At the DNA level, the sequence is TGTGCCAGCAATAGGGGCGGGGGGGCTGAAGCTTTCTTT. The reference TRBV2 and TRBJ1-1 proteins fill in what lies around the CDR3, so the full variable domain reads EPEVTQTPSHQVTQMGQEVILRCVPISNHLYFYWYRQILGQKVEFLVSFYNNEISEKSEIFDDQFSVERPDGSNFTLKIRSTKLEDSAMYFCASNRGGGAEAFFGQGTRLTVV.